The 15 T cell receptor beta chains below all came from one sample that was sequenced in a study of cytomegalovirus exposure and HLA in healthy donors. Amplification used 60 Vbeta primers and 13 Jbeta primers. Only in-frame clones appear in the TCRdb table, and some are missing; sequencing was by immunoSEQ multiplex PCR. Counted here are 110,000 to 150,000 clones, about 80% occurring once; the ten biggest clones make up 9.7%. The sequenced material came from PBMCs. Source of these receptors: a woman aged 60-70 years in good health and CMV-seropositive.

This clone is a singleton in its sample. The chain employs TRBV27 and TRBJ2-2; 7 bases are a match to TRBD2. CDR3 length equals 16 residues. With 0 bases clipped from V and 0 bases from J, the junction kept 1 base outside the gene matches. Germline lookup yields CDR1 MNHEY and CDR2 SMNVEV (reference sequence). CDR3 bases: TGTGCCAGCAGTTTATCTGCGGGGGCGAACACCGGGGAGCTGTTTTTT. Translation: CASSLSAGANTGELFF.

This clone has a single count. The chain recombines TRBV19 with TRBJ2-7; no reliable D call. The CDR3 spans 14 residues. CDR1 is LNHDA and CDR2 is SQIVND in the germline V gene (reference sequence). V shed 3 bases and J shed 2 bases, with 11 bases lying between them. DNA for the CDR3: TGTGCCAGTAGTATTGGTGGCAGGCCCTACGAGCAGTACTTC. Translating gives CASSIGGRPYEQYF. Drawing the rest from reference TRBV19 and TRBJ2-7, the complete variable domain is DGGITQSPKYLFRKEGQNVTLSCEQNLNHDAMYWYRQDPGQGLRLIYYSQIVNDFQKGDIAEGYSVSREKKESFPLTVTSAQKNPTAFYLCASSIGGRPYEQYFGPGTRLTVT.

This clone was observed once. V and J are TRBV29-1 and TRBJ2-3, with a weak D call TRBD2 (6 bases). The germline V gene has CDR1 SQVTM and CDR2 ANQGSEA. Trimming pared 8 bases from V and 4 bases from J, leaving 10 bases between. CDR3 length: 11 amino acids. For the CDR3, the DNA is TGCAGCCCCGGGGGTGCAGATACGCAGTATTTT. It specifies CSPGGADTQYF.

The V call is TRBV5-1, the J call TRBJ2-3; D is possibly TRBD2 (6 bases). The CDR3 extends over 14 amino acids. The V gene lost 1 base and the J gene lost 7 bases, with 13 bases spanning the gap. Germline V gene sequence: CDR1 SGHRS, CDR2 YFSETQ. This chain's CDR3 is CASSLPRDWNTQYF. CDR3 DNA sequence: TGCGCCAGCAGCTTGCCTAGGGACTGGAATACGCAGTATTTT.

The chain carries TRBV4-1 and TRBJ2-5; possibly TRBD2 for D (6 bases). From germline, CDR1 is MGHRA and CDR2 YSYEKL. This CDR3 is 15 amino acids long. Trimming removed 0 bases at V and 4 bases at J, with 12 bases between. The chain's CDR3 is CASSQEGGLGETQYF. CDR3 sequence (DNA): TGCGCCAGCAGCCAAGAAGGAGGGTTGGGAGAGACCCAGTACTTC.

The CDR3, as DNA: TGTGCCAGCAGTTTAGGCCGACAGGGAAAAGGCTCTGGCTACACCTTC. Residues: CASSLGRQGKGSGYTF. The chain is built from TRBV6-6 and TRBJ1-2; 7 bases fit TRBD1. Looked up from germline, CDR1 is MNHNY and CDR2 is SVGAGI (reference sequence). Trimming removed 4 bases from V and 7 bases from J; junction bases left unmatched: 15. The CDR3 loop spans 16 amino acids.

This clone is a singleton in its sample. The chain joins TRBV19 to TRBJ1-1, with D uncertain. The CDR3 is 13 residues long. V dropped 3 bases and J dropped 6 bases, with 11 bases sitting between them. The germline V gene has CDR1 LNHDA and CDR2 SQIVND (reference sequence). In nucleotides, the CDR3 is TGTGCCAGTAGTATTTTAAGCGGGGCTGAAGCTTTCTTT. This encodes CASSILSGAEAFF.

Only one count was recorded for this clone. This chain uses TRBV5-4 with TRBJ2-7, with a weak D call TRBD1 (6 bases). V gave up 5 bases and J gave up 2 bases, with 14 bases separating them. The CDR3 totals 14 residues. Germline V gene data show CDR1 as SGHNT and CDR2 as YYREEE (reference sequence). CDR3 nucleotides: TGTGCCAGCAGTTCACAGGGAAGACCCTACGAGCAGTACTTC. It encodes CASSSQGRPYEQYF.

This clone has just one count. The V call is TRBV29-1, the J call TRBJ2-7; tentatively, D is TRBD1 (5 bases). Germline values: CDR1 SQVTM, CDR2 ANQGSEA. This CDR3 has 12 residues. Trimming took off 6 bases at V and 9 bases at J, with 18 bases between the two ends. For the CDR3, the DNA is TGCAGCGTGGGGCCAGGGTTAGGTGGGCAGTACTTC. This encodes CSVGPGLGGQYF.

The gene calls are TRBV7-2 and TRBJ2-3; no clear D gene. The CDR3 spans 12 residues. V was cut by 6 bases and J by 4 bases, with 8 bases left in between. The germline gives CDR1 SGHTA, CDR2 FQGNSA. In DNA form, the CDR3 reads TGTGCCAGCAGTCGCGACTCAGATACGCAGTATTTT. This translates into CASSRDSDTQYF.

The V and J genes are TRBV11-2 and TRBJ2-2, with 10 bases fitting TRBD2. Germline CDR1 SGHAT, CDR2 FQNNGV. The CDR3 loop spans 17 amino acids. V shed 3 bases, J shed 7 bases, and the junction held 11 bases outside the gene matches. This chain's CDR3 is CASSFQAGGLGLGELFF. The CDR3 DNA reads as TGTGCCAGCAGCTTCCAAGCGGGAGGGCTGGGGCTCGGGGAGCTGTTTTTT.

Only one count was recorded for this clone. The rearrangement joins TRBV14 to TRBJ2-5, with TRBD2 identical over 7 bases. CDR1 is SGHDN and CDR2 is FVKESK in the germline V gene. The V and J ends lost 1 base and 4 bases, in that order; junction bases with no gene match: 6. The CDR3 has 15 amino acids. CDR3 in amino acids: CASSQATGGSETQYF. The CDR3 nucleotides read TGTGCCAGCAGCCAAGCGACGGGGGGATCAGAGACCCAGTACTTC.

The CDR3 sequence: CASSEVRDYQETQYF. For the CDR3, the DNA is TGTGCCAGCAGTGAAGTAAGGGACTACCAAGAGACCCAGTACTTC. The chain carries TRBV2 and TRBJ2-5; D might be TRBD2 (6 bases). Trimming shortened V by 1 base and J by 0 bases, and 9 bases separated the two germline ends. Germline assignment: CDR1 SNHLY and CDR2 FYNNEI. CDR3 size: 15 residues.

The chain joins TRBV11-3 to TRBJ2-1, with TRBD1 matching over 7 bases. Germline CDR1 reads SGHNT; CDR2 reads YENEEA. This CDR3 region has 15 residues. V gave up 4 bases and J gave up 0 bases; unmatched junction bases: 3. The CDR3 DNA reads TGTGCCAGCAGCTCCTGGGACAGCTCCTACAATGAGCAGTTCTTC. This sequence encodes CASSSWDSSYNEQFF.

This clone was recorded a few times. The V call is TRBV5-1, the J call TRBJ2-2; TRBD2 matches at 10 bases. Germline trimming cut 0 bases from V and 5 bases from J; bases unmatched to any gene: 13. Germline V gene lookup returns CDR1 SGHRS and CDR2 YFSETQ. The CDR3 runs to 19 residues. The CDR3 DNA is TGCGCCAGCAGCTTGGCCGGGCGGCTAGCGGGAGAAGGGACCGGGGAGCTGTTTTTT. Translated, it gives CASSLAGRLAGEGTGELFF.